This paragraph covers one T cell receptor beta chain sequence. What it recognizes is unknown. This entry belongs to a study of glioma-infiltrating T cells after dendritic cell vaccination. Study background: Samples are from glioblastoma patients in Phase I and II dendritic cell vaccine trials. Study-level points and caveats: No direct clonality-survival link was found; a diverse polyclonal response may matter.

Stated time point: after dendritic cell vaccination, including at tumor progression/relapse. Isocitrate dehydrogenase mutation was absent in all glioblastoma patients. Produced via immunoSEQ multiplex PCR; TCRdb's table is partial and in-frame only. The sample consists of fewer than 75,000 clones, around 85% of them appearing once. In germline, CDR1 is SNHLY, CDR2 FYNNEI. V was pared by 4 bases and J by 7 bases, with 3 bases of the junction left unmatched. The CDR3 is 14 residues long. The V call is TRBV2, the J call TRBJ2-1, with 11 bases fitting TRBD2. This clonotype originated in a human donor with glioblastoma. Sequencing used blood, obtained after dendritic cell vaccination. CDR3 residues: CASSVTSGGNEQFF. In DNA, the CDR3 is TGTGCCAGCAGTGTTACTAGCGGGGGAAATGAGCAGTTCTTC.